One and the same sample provided the 18 T cell receptor beta chains below, sequenced in a study of spatial heterogeneity in lung cancer. Time point indicated: sample taken at primary tumor resection. TCRdb independently ran MiXCR on the 5' RACE reads; one entry per CDR3 protein. The data contain about 80,000 distinct CDR3 sequences, 8% of them singletons. Sequencing was performed on PBMCs, taken at surgery. Receptor source: a male donor with early-stage non-small cell lung cancer.

V usage is TRBV19 and J usage is TRBJ2-1; D may be TRBD2 (6 bases). V was cut by 2 bases and J by 5 bases, with 13 bases left in between. Germline CDR1 is LNHDA and CDR2 is SQIVND (reference sequence). The CDR3 length is 15 residues. CDR3 sequence: CASSISLAPNNEQFF. In nucleotides, the CDR3 is TGTGCCAGTAGTATAAGTCTAGCGCCTAACAATGAGCAGTTCTTC. Complete variable domain (other parts from reference TRBV19 and TRBJ2-1): DGGITQSPKYLFRKEGQNVTLSCEQNLNHDAMYWYRQDPGQGLRLIYYSQIVNDFQKGDIAEGYSVSREKKESFPLTVTSAQKNPTAFYLCASSISLAPNNEQFFGPGTRLTVL.

The DNA for the CDR3 is TGTGCCAGCAGCGTAGGTGGACAGTTCTCTGGGGCCAACGTCCTGACTTTC. Protein: CASSVGGQFSGANVLTF. The rearrangement uses TRBV9 and TRBJ2-6, with D possibly TRBD1 on 6 matching bases. V gave up 0 bases and J gave up 0 bases, with 10 bases separating them. CDR1 is SGDLS and CDR2 is YYNGEE in the germline V gene. The CDR3 has 17 residues.

The chain uses TRBV7-8 and TRBJ2-5; D possibly uses TRBD1 or TRBD2 (5 bases each). CDR1 and CDR2 from the germline V gene are SGHVS and FQNEAQ. V lost 1 base to trimming and J lost 1 base, with 10 bases between them. The CDR3 length is 15 residues. For the CDR3, the DNA is TGTGCCAGCAGCTTAGGAGGGGCCATCCAAGAGACCCAGTACTTC. Its protein is CASSLGGAIQETQYF.

This clonotype occurred many times. V and J are TRBV9 and TRBJ2-1; perhaps D is TRBD1 or TRBD2 (5 bases each). Deletions cut 5 bases from V and 5 bases from J, with 20 bases between. This CDR3 has 16 residues. Germline V gene sequence: CDR1 SGDLS, CDR2 YYNGEE. CDR3 in amino acids: CASSPDPRGANNEQFF. The CDR3 nucleotides are TGTGCCAGCAGTCCCGACCCCCGAGGGGCAAACAATGAGCAGTTCTTC.

This clonotype showed up just a few times. The J gene is TRBJ1-5, the V gene TRBV19, with D possibly TRBD1 on 5 matching bases. V was clipped by 5 bases and J by 1 base, with 12 bases between them. The CDR3 consists of 15 residues. CDR1 and CDR2 from the germline V gene are LNHDA and SQIVND (reference sequence). The chain's CDR3 is CASSVGHNSNQPQHF. In nucleotides, the CDR3 is TGTGCCAGTAGTGTCGGACATAACAGCAATCAGCCCCAGCATTTT.

The chain uses TRBV20-1 and TRBJ2-5; possible D gene TRBD1, 6 bases. Trimming removed 6 bases from V and 3 bases from J, with 14 bases in between. Germline CDR1 and CDR2: DFQATT and SNEGSKA (reference sequence). This CDR3 comprises 13 residues. CDR3 sequence reads: CSAYRQVKETQYF. The CDR3 bases are TGCAGTGCATACCGACAGGTGAAAGAGACCCAGTACTTC.

The gene calls are TRBV12-3 or TRBV12-4 and TRBJ1-2; a weak D match, TRBD1 (5 bases). The V end was cut by 4 bases, the J end by 8 bases, with 14 bases between. This CDR3 region has 13 residues. The CDR3 nucleotides are TGTGCCAGCAGTTCCACAGGAACTGCCGGCTACACCTTC. Translation gives CASSSTGTAGYTF.

The chain recombines TRBV29-1 with TRBJ1-1; possible D gene TRBD1, 5 bases. CDR1 is SQVTM, CDR2 ANQGSEA, per germline. The V end lost 6 bases, the J end lost 11 bases, and 16 bases lay between the germline ends. The CDR3 loop spans 11 amino acids. The CDR3 nucleotides are TGCAGCGTCCGAAACGGGGGTACGGCTTTCTTT. This sequence encodes CSVRNGGTAFF.

This clonotype was detected ten times or more. The chain is built from TRBV5-1 and TRBJ2-5, with unresolved D. Looked up from germline, CDR1 is SGHRS and CDR2 is YFSETQ. V lost 0 bases and J lost 5, with 5 bases in between. CDR3 length: 12 residues. The CDR3 DNA follows: TGCGCCAGCAGCTTGGCCATGGAGACCCAGTACTTC. This translates into CASSLAMETQYF.

In its sample, this clonotype was seen a few times. The rearrangement uses TRBV5-4 and TRBJ2-5; D call uncertain. Germline V gene sequence: CDR1 SGHNT, CDR2 YYREEE (reference sequence). CDR3 length: 14 amino acids. Between the trimmed V and J ends, which lost 2 bases and 0 bases, there was a span of 8 bases. The CDR3 DNA is TGTGCCAGCAGCTTCGACTGGGACCAAGAGACCCAGTACTTC. Its translation: CASSFDWDQETQYF.

This clonotype was recorded many times. The rearrangement links TRBV29-1 to TRBJ1-2; D gene unclear. Per germline, CDR1 SQVTM and CDR2 ANQGSEA. The V gene lost 7 bases and the J gene lost 2 bases, with 14 bases spanning the gap. The CDR3 covers 13 residues. The DNA of the CDR3 is TGCAGCGCCCGAAATAGGGAGAACTATGGCTACACCTTC. Translated, it gives CSARNRENYGYTF.

There are many counts of this clonotype. This sequence joins TRBV20-1 and TRBJ2-7; 13 nucleotides agree with TRBD2. This CDR3 is built from 14 residues. After removal of 6 bases from V and 6 bases from J, the junction contained 8 bases not matched to a gene. CDR1 and CDR2 (germline): DFQATT, SNEGSKA (reference sequence). The chain's CDR3 is CSARGLAGIGEQYF. DNA for the CDR3: TGCAGTGCCCGGGGACTAGCGGGGATAGGCGAGCAGTACTTC.

V gene TRBV6-6 combines with J gene TRBJ1-1; D uncertain. Per the germline V gene, CDR1 is MNHNY and CDR2 is SVGAGI (reference sequence). V gave up 4 bases and J gave up 1 base, with 10 bases separating them. The CDR3 spans 14 residues. This chain's CDR3 is CASSFETTNTEAFF. CDR3 nucleotides: TGTGCCAGCAGTTTCGAAACTACGAACACTGAAGCTTTCTTT.

This clonotype was recorded at least ten times. This sequence joins TRBV5-5 and TRBJ1-5; maybe TRBD1 (6 bases). Looked up from germline, CDR1 is SGHKS and CDR2 is YYEKEE (reference sequence). With 0 bases removed from V and 3 bases from J, the gap between germline ends came to 13 bases. This CDR3 contains 16 residues. CDR3 region: CASSLGAGENNQPQHF. CDR3 DNA: TGTGCCAGCAGCTTGGGGGCAGGGGAAAACAATCAGCCCCAGCATTTT.

CDR3 bases: TGTGCCAGCAGCGACAGGAACTTGGCAGGCTACACCTTC. This codes for CASSDRNLAGYTF. V is TRBV27 and J is TRBJ1-2; possibly TRBD1 for D (6 bases). This CDR3 is built from 13 residues. V was pared by 6 bases and J by 8 bases, with 16 bases between. Germline assignment: CDR1 MNHEY and CDR2 SMNVEV (reference sequence).

This clonotype was picked up many times. The CDR3 is CSAVLRLGNEQFF. The CDR3 bases are TGCAGCGCCGTGCTTAGACTAGGCAATGAGCAGTTCTTC. V is TRBV29-1 and J is TRBJ2-1, with D possibly being TRBD2 (6 bases). The ends were cut back, 7 bases at V and 6 bases at J, with 16 bases in the middle. This CDR3 is built from 13 residues. In germline, CDR1 is SQVTM, CDR2 ANQGSEA.

The chain links TRBV27 to TRBJ1-2; D gene unclear. Germline V gene sequence: CDR1 MNHEY, CDR2 SMNVEV (reference sequence). The CDR3 spans 14 residues. V lost 1 base to trimming and J lost 4 bases, with 10 bases between them. CDR3 bases: TGTGCCAGCAGTTTATATGGCGAAGGCTATGGCTACACCTTC. Translated: CASSLYGEGYGYTF.

In this sample, this clonotype turned up a few times. CDR3: CASSFSGNSYEQYF. The CDR3 DNA reads TGCGCCAGCAGCTTTAGCGGGAACTCCTACGAGCAGTACTTC. The V and J genes are TRBV5-1 and TRBJ2-7; 8 bases are shared with TRBD2. The V gene's germline CDR1 is SGHRS and CDR2 YFSETQ. V lost 2 bases, J lost 0 bases, and 1 base stayed unmatched. The CDR3 consists of 14 residues.